The present T cell receptor beta chain was sequenced within a study of blood T cell repertoires in COVID-19. Study as a whole: Acute-phase and convalescent COVID-19 samples originated in the United States, Italy and Spain. Sources were T cells, B-cell-depleted T cells, or PBMCs; the material itself was cDNA or gDNA.

In the study's own analysis: For nucleated cells, counts were estimated from reference gene primer amplification. The protocol was immunoSEQ multiplex PCR, while the TCRdb copy is restricted to in-frame clones and leaves out a portion. The DNA was the basis for D and trimming; V, J and clone size are from that table. The repertoire includes about 670,000 clones, about nine tenths of them detected once, and roughly 0.25% sits in the top ten. Germline V gene lookup returns CDR1 MGHDK and CDR2 SYGVNS. Unmatched junction bases numbered 6, after V lost 5 bases and J lost 6 bases. The CDR3 has 13 residues.

The chain recombines TRBV25-1 with TRBJ1-2; 7 nucleotides line up with TRBD1. This TCR was recovered from a woman aged 18 to 35 with acute or convalescent COVID-19. The specimen was peripheral blood. The CDR3 sequence: CASSKTGSHGYTF. The CDR3 coding sequence is TGTGCCAGCAGTAAGACAGGGTCTCATGGCTACACCTTC.